This T cell receptor (beta chain) appears in the sequencing data of a study of T cells after yellow fever vaccination. V was cut by 5 bases and J by 7 bases, with 20 bases left in between. Germline V gene data show CDR1 as SEHNR and CDR2 as FQNEAQ (reference sequence). The CDR3 sequence is 16 residues long. Conversion of TCR transcripts into cDNA relied on 5'RACE template switching, which added a universal primer site and UMIs. TCRdb reanalysed the 5' RACE reads using MiXCR and keeps one entry per CDR3 protein. This table has 50,000 to 75,000 distinct CDR3 sequences, around 6.9% appearing once. Findings and caveats of the study: Booster samples showed a return of most primary-vaccination clones (approximately 96% CD4, roughly 85% CD8). Contamination of FACS-sorted repertoires by abundant clonotypes from the bulk population could occur. The CD4 compartment and the CD8 compartment contained a small share of clonotypes in common.

The sample holds many counts of this clonotype. What it binds is not known. The sequenced sample was CD8+ T cells sorted from PBMCs, obtained on the day of the first yellow fever vaccination. The sequence came from a man between 18 and 29 years old who received the YFV17D yellow fever vaccine. The genes are TRBV7-9 and TRBJ1-4, with a possible D match to TRBD1 (6 bases). This CDR3 reads CASSLSPTGLGEKLFF. In DNA, the CDR3 is TGTGCCAGCAGCCTCTCACCGACAGGCCTGGGTGAAAAACTGTTTTTT.